These T cell receptor beta chains were read from a single sample in a study of CD4 and CD8 cells across lung adenocarcinoma regions. TCRdb passed the PCR reads through MiXCR, listing each CDR3 protein once. This sample has more than 11,000 distinct CDR3 sequences, with approximately 44% found just once. The sequencing sample was made of CD4+ T cells from the center of a lung tumor. The receptor source for this set is a male donor with lung adenocarcinoma. The CD4 and CD8 labels of this study may be unreliable. CDR3s include the opening cysteine and the closing phenylalanine or tryptophan. The D gene is left open where the match is weak. For some rows the clone size is stated as once, few or many, or as a class when expanded; others skip it.

-	-	TRBJ2-6	TRBV10-1	CASTQSEASGANVLTF	TGCGCCAGCACCCAAAGCGAGGCTTCTGGGGCCAACGTCCTGACTTTC
-	few	TRBJ2-3	TRBV6-1	CASSSNGDTQYF	TGTGCCAGCAGCTCTAATGGGGATACGCAGTATTTT
-	-	TRBJ2-3	TRBV6-1	CASSLQAVITDEQFF	TGTGCCAGCAGCCTCCAGGCCGTGATTACAGATGAGCAGTTTTTT
-	once	TRBJ1-2	TRBV29-1	CSASVNYGYTF	TGCAGCGCGTCAGTGAACTATGGCTACACCTTC
TRBD1	-	TRBJ2-3	TRBV6-1	CASGLQSGSTGAQYF	TGTGCCAGCGGCCTCCAGTCTGGGAGCACAGGGGCGCAGTATTTT
-	-	TRBJ2-5	TRBV11-2	CASASDNQETQYF	TGTGCCAGCGCGTCCGACAACCAAGAGACCCAGTACTTC
-	-	TRBJ2-7	TRBV4-1	CASSLRDWGSYEQYF	TGCGCCAGCAGCCTACGCGACTGGGGATCCTACGAGCAGTACTTC
-	-	TRBJ2-5	TRBV27	CASRKAGRAGGTETQYF	TGTGCCAGCAGAAAGGCGGGACGAGCGGGTGGCACAGAGACGCAGTATTTC
-	medium-sized	TRBJ2-7	TRBV6-1	CASSEVIISSRVKDEQYF	TGTGCCAGCAGTGAAGTAATAATCTCAAGCAGGGTCAAAGATGAGCAGTACTTC
TRBD1	once	TRBJ2-5	TRBV27	CASSLHRGRAEAQYF	TGTGCCAGCAGTTTACACAGGGGCCGAGCGGAGGCGCAGTACTTC